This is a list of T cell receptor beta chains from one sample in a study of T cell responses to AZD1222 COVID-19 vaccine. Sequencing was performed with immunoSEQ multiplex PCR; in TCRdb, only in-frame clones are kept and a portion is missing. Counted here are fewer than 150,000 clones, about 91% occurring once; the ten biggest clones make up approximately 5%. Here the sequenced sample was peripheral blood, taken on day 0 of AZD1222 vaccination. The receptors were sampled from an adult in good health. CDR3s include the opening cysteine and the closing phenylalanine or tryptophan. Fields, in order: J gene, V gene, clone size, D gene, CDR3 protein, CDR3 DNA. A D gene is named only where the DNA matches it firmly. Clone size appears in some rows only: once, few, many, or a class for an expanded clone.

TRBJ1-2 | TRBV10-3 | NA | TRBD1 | CAISAPDRPQANYGYTF | TGTGCCATCAGTGCCCCGGACAGGCCCCAAGCTAACTATGGCTACACCTTC
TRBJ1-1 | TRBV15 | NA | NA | CATSPRMNTEAFF | TGTGCCACCAGCCCGCGGATGAACACTGAAGCTTTCTTT
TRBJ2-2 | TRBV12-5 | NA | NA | CASGLFPGIISTGELFF | TGTGCTAGTGGTTTGTTTCCGGGGATAATTTCCACCGGGGAGCTGTTTTTT
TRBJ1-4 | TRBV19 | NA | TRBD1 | CASSPRDSRNEKLFF | TGTGCCAGTAGTCCAAGGGACAGTCGTAATGAAAAACTGTTTTTT
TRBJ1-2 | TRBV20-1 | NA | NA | CSASEYNQGPGYGYTF | TGCAGTGCTAGTGAATACAACCAGGGCCCCGGCTATGGCTACACCTTC
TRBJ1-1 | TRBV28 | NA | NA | CASSPPPGTNTEAFF | TGTGCCAGCAGCCCACCCCCGGGAACAAACACTGAAGCTTTCTTT
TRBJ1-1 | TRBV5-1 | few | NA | CASSLGTGAADTEAFF | TGCGCCAGCAGCCTGGGAACGGGCGCGGCGGACACTGAAGCTTTCTTT
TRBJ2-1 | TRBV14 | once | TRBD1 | CASSLLGTGSYNEQFF | TGTGCCAGCAGCCTACTCGGGACAGGGTCCTACAATGAGCAGTTCTTC
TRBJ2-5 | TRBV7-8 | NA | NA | CASSKSLRLQLQETQYF | TGTGCCAGCAGTAAGTCTCTACGTTTACAACTCCAAGAGACCCAGTACTTC
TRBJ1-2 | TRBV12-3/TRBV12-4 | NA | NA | CASGTANYGYTF | TGTGCCAGCGGCACAGCTAACTATGGCTACACCTTC
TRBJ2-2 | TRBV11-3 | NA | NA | CASSSGLEPGELFF | TGTGCCAGCAGCTCCGGACTGGAACCCGGGGAGCTGTTTTTT
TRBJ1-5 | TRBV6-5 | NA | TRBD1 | CASKEGGSQPQHF | TGTGCCAGCAAGGAAGGGGGCTCTCAGCCCCAGCATTTT
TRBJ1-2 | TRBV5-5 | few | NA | CASSPGFGYTF | TGTGCCAGCAGCCCGGGGTTTGGCTACACCTTC
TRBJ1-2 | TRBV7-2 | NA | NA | CASSSNLGGPPRGYTF | TGTGCCAGCAGCTCCAACTTAGGTGGCCCCCCTCGCGGCTACACCTTC
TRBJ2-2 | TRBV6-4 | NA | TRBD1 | CASSDVTGSGELFF | TGTGCCAGCAGTGACGTGACAGGGAGCGGGGAGCTGTTTTTT
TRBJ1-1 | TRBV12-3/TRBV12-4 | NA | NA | CASSTGLNTEAFF | TGTGCCAGCAGCACAGGGCTGAACACTGAAGCTTTCTTT
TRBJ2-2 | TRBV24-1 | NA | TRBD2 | CATSSGGATGELFF | TGTGCCACCAGCAGCGGGGGGGCTACCGGGGAGCTGTTTTTT
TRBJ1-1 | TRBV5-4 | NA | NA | CASSLALGGTEAFF | TGTGCCAGCAGCTTGGCCCTGGGAGGAACTGAAGCTTTCTTT
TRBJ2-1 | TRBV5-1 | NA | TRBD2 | CASSLLERGSYNEQFF | TGCGCCAGCAGCTTGTTGGAGCGGGGGTCCTACAATGAGCAGTTCTTC
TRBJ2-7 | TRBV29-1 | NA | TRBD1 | CSVGGQGALTSYEQYF | TGCAGCGTGGGGGGACAGGGCGCGCTGACGTCCTACGAGCAGTACTTC
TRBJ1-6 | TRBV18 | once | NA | CASSPPAGSNSPLHF | TGTGCCAGCTCACCACCAGCAGGGTCTAATTCACCCCTCCACTTT
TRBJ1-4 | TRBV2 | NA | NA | CASSATEGVEKLFF | TGTGCCAGCAGTGCGACGGAGGGGGTTGAAAAACTGTTTTTT
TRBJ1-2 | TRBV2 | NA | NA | CASRGSIYGYTF | TGTGCCAGCAGGGGGTCGATCTATGGCTACACCTTC
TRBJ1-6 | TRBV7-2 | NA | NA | CASSPTGRGNSPLHF | TGTGCCAGCAGCCCTACCGGCAGGGGAAATTCACCCCTCCACTTT
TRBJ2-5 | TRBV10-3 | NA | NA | CAIRQGGAQETQYF | TGTGCCATCAGGCAAGGGGGGGCCCAAGAGACCCAGTACTTC
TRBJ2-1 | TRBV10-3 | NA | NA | CAISEPRLKNNEQFF | TGTGCCATCAGTGAGCCCAGACTAAAAAACAATGAGCAGTTCTTC
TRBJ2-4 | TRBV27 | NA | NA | CASMGLAKNIQYF | TGTGCCAGCATGGGGTTAGCCAAAAACATTCAGTACTTC
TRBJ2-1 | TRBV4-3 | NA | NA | CASSQDLLMASSYNEQFF | TGCGCCAGCAGCCAAGATCTGCTGATGGCCAGCTCCTACAATGAGCAGTTCTTC
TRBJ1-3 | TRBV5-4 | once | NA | CASSLGGRLTSGNTIYF | TGTGCCAGCAGCTTGGGGGGAAGGCTTACCTCTGGAAACACCATATATTTT
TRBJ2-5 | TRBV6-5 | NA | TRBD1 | CARDRVQETQYF | TGTGCCAGGGACAGGGTCCAAGAGACCCAGTACTTC
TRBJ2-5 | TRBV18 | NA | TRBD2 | CASSPPVERGVQETQYF | TGTGCCAGCTCACCACCGGTCGAGCGGGGGGTCCAAGAGACCCAGTACTTC
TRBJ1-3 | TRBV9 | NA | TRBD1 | CASSVQQGGAGNTIYF | TGTGCCAGCAGCGTTCAACAGGGGGGAGCTGGAAACACCATATATTTT
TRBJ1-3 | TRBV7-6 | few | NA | CASSSGVSGNTIYF | TGTGCCAGCAGCTCAGGGGTTTCTGGAAACACCATATATTTT
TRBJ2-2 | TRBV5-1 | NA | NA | CASSPREPTNTGELFF | TGCGCCAGCAGCCCCCGGGAGCCGACGAACACCGGGGAGCTGTTTTTT
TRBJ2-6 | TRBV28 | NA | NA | CASSSPGKSGANVLTF | TGTGCCAGCAGTTCACCAGGGAAGTCTGGGGCCAACGTCCTGACTTTC
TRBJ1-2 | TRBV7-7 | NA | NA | CASSLVPDNYGYTF | TGTGCCAGCAGCTTAGTTCCGGATAACTATGGCTACACCTTC
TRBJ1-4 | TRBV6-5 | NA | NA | CASLRGPNEKLFF | TGTGCCAGCCTAAGGGGTCCTAATGAAAAACTGTTTTTT
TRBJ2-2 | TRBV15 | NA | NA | CATTKATGELFF | TGTGCCACAACAAAGGCCACCGGGGAGCTGTTTTTT
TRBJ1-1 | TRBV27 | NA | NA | CASSFSRSGTDTEAFF | TGTGCCAGCAGTTTTTCCCGAAGCGGAACGGACACTGAAGCTTTCTTT
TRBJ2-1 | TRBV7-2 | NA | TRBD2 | CASSERRGGRDEQFF | TGTGCCAGCAGCGAGAGGCGGGGGGGCAGGGATGAGCAGTTCTTC
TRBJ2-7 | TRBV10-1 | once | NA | CASSDSISYEQYF | TGCGCCAGCAGTGATTCAATCTCCTACGAGCAGTACTTC
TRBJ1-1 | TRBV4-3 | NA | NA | CASSTDMNTEAFF | TGCGCCAGCAGTACAGATATGAACACTGAAGCTTTCTTT
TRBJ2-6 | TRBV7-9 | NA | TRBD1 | CATGTDHSGANVLTF | TGTGCCACAGGGACAGACCATTCTGGGGCCAACGTCCTGACTTTC
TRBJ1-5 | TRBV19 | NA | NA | CASSMGDSRNQPQHF | TGTGCCAGTAGTATGGGGGATAGCCGCAATCAGCCCCAGCATTTT
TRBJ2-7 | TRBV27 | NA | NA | CASSGPGSGAYEQYF | TGTGCCAGCAGTGGACCGGGTAGCGGCGCCTACGAGCAGTACTTC
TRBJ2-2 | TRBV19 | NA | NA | CASTRDLFGWAAGELFF | TGTGCCAGTACCCGAGATTTGTTTGGGTGGGCGGCCGGGGAGCTGTTTTTT
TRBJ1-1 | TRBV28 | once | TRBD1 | CASTYSPGQGRDSTEAFF | TGTGCCAGCACCTATAGCCCCGGACAGGGAAGGGATAGCACTGAAGCTTTCTTT
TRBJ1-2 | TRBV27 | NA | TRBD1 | CASSGQGGNYGYTF | TGTGCCAGCAGCGGACAGGGTGGGAACTATGGCTACACCTTC
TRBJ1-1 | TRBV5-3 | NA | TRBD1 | CARNATGEKRMNTEAFF | TGTGCCAGAAACGCCACAGGGGAAAAGCGAATGAACACTGAAGCTTTCTTT
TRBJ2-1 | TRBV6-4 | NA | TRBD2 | CASNRLAGGPYNEQFF | TGTGCCAGCAATCGACTAGCGGGGGGCCCCTACAATGAGCAGTTCTTC
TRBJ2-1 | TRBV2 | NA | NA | CASSVRRVHEQFF | TGTGCCAGCAGTGTAAGGAGGGTCCATGAGCAGTTCTTC